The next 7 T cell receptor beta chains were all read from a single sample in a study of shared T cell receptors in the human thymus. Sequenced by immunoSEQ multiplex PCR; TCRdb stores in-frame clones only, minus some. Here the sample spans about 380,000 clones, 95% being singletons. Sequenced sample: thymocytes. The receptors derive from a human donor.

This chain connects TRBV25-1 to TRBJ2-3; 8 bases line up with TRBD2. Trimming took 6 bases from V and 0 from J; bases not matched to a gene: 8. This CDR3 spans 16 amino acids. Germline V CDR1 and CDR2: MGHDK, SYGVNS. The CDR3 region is CASSHTSGTSTDTQYF. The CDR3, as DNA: TGTGCCAGCAGCCATACTAGCGGAACTAGCACAGATACGCAGTATTTT. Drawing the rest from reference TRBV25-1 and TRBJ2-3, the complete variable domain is EADIYQTPRYLVIGTGKKITLECSQTMGHDKMYWYQQDPGMELHLIHYSYGVNSTEKGDLSSESTVSRIRTEHFPLTLESARPSHTSQYLCASSHTSGTSTDTQYFGPGTRLTVL.

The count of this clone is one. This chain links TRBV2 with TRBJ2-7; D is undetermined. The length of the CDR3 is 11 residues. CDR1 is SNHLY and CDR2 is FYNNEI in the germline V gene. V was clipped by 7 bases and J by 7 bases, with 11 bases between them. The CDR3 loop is CASNPPWEQYF. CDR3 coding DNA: TGTGCCAGCAACCCTCCGTGGGAGCAGTACTTC.

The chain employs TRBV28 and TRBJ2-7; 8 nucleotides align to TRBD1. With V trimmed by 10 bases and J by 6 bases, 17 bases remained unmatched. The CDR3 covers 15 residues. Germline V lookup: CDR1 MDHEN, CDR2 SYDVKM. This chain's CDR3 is CATPAPGQGFCEQYF. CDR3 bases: TGTGCCACACCCGCACCAGGACAGGGTTTTTGCGAGCAGTACTTC.

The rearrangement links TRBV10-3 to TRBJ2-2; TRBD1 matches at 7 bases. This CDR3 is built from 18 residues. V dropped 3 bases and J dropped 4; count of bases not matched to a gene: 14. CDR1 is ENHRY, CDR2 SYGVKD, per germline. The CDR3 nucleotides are TGTGCCATCAGTGATTCACCCAGCGAGACAGGGCCCACCGGGGAGCTGTTTTTT. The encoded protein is CAISDSPSETGPTGELFF.

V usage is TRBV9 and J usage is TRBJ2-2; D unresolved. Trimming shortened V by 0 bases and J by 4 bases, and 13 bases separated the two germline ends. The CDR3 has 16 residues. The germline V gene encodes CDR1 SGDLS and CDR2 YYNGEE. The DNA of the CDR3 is TGTGCCAGCAGCGTAGACCCCGAACGGTGCACCGGGGAGCTGTTTTTT. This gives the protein CASSVDPERCTGELFF.

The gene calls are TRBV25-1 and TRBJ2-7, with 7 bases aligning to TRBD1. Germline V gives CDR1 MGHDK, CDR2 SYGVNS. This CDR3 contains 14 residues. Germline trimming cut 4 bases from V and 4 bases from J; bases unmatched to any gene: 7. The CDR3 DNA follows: TGTGCCAGCAGTGTGGGACAGCCGCCTTACGAGCAGTACTTC. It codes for CASSVGQPPYEQYF.

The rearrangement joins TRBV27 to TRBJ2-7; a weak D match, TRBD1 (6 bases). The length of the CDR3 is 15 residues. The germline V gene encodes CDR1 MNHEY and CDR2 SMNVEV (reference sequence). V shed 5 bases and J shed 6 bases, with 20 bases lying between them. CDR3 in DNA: TGTGCCAGCAGTCCCCCGTACTCAGGGGTCAGCGAGCAGTACTTC. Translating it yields CASSPPYSGVSEQYF.